The 20 T cell receptor beta chains listed next were all sequenced from one sample in a study of blood T cell repertoires in COVID-19 (dated by TCRdb to 2020 to 2021). The library was prepared using the immunoSEQ multiplex PCR assay. The clones in this table, taken by TCRdb from immuneACCESS, are in-frame only. Not every clone is retained; where verified, under half of the shortfall comes from an unresolved V gene, and the cause of the rest is unknown. The sample records 150,000 or so clones, more than 75% of which are singletons. The ten largest clones capture about 10% of the sample. Input material: peripheral blood. These receptors all stem from a woman in her seventies with COVID-19, enrolled during active disease.

The J gene is TRBJ2-5, the V gene TRBV10-1, with 9 bases that match TRBD2. The CDR3 spans 14 residues. Germline CDR1 WNHNN, CDR2 SYGVQD (reference sequence). Trimming took 6 bases from V and 2 from J; bases not matched to a gene: 4. The CDR3 sequence is CASSGLASQETQYF. DNA for the CDR3: TGCGCCAGCAGCGGACTAGCGTCTCAAGAGACCCAGTACTTC.

This chain connects TRBV5-1 to TRBJ2-2; 11 positions match TRBD2. V shed 5 bases, J shed 5 bases, and the junction held 2 bases outside the gene matches. This CDR3 has 14 amino acids. Germline values: CDR1 SGHRS, CDR2 YFSETQ. CDR3 region: CASSWTSGTGELFF. Written as DNA, the CDR3 is TGCGCCAGCAGTTGGACTAGCGGGACCGGGGAGCTGTTTTTT.

The chain uses TRBV5-5 and TRBJ1-2, with 10 bases matching TRBD1. The V segment lost 3 bases and the J segment 8 bases; nucleotides outside the gene matches: 10. The CDR3 runs 15 residues. Germline-derived CDR1 and CDR2 are SGHKS and YYEKEE (reference sequence). Here the CDR3 DNA reads TGTGCCAGCAGCTGGGCACGGACAGGGGGACGCGGCTACACCTTC. The encoded protein is CASSWARTGGRGYTF.

The chain carries TRBV6-6 and TRBJ1-5; TRBD1 is a possible D gene (5 bases). Germline CDR1 and CDR2: MNHNY and SVGAGI (reference sequence). V was clipped by 2 bases and J by 5 bases, with 13 bases between them. The CDR3 runs 15 residues. The DNA for the CDR3 is TGTGCCAGCAGTTACGTCAGGGCTCTAGATCAGCCCCAGCATTTT. Amino acid sequence: CASSYVRALDQPQHF.

The chain recombines TRBV9 with TRBJ1-4, with D tentatively TRBD1 (5 bases). The germline gives CDR1 SGDLS, CDR2 YYNGEE. With 1 base removed from V and 7 bases from J, the gap between germline ends came to 11 bases. The CDR3 consists of 14 residues. The DNA for the CDR3 is TGTGCCAGCAGCGTACTCGGGGGTACTGAAAAACTGTTTTTT. Translated: CASSVLGGTEKLFF.

This chain joins TRBV18 and TRBJ2-2; a possible D gene is TRBD1 (5 bases). The germline V gene encodes CDR1 KGHSH and CDR2 LQKENI. The CDR3 loop spans 16 amino acids. V dropped 6 bases and J dropped 2 bases, with 16 bases sitting between them. CDR3 nucleotide sequence: TGTGCCAGCTCGCCTGACAGAGCTCCAAACACCGGGGAGCTGTTTTTT. Residues: CASSPDRAPNTGELFF.

The chain carries TRBV2 and TRBJ2-2; a weak D match, TRBD1 (6 bases). The germline V and J ends were trimmed by 2 bases and 8 bases, with 12 bases remaining between them. The CDR3 spans 14 residues. Germline V gene lookup returns CDR1 SNHLY and CDR2 FYNNEI. The CDR3 reads CASSETQGRGELFF. The CDR3 nucleotides read TGTGCCAGCAGTGAAACACAGGGTAGAGGGGAGCTGTTTTTT.

V and J are TRBV27 and TRBJ1-2; 8 nucleotides line up with TRBD1. Germline-derived CDR1 and CDR2 are MNHEY and SMNVEV (reference sequence). The CDR3 contains 15 residues. After removal of 5 bases from V and 3 bases from J, the junction contained 8 bases not matched to a gene. The CDR3 DNA is TGTGCCAGCAGTCCAGAGACAGGGGCGGACTATGGCTACACCTTC. Translation gives CASSPETGADYGYTF.

The chain recombines TRBV15 with TRBJ2-5, with 9 positions matching TRBD2. CDR1 and CDR2 from the germline V gene are LNHNV and YYDKDF (reference sequence). The CDR3 extends over 16 amino acids. The trim removed 0 bases at V and 1 base at J, leaving 3 bases unmatched. This CDR3 reads CATSRDERGVQETQYF. CDR3 in DNA: TGTGCCACCAGCAGAGATGAGCGGGGGGTCCAAGAGACCCAGTACTTC.

DNA of the CDR3: TGTGCCAGCAGCGTAACGGGTGATTCACCCCTCCACTTT. Protein product: CASSVTGDSPLHF. The chain recombines TRBV9 with TRBJ1-6; no reliable D call. V lost 1 base, J lost 8 bases, and 7 bases lay in between. The CDR3 sequence is 13 residues long. Germline loops: CDR1 SGDLS, CDR2 YYNGEE. Using reference TRBV9 and TRBJ1-6 for the parts outside the CDR3, the full variable domain is DSGVTQTPKHLITATGQRVTLRCSPRSGDLSVYWYQQSLDQGLQFLIQYYNGEERAKGNILERFSAQQFPDLHSELNLSSLELGDSALYFCASSVTGDSPLHFGNGTRLTVT.

This clone was seen a few times. The chain is built from TRBV7-9 and TRBJ1-2, with D unresolved. Germline CDR1 and CDR2: SEHNR and FQNEAQ (reference sequence). The V end lost 1 base, the J end lost 6 bases, and 12 bases lay between the germline ends. The CDR3 contains 14 residues. DNA for the CDR3: TGTGCCAGCAGCTTAGATGGCGGGTCTAATGGCTACACCTTC. Protein sequence: CASSLDGGSNGYTF.

This chain joins TRBV7-9 and TRBJ2-3; D remains ambiguous. Germline V CDR1 and CDR2: SEHNR, FQNEAQ (reference sequence). The CDR3 is made up of 15 amino acids. V was cut by 6 bases and J by 2 bases, with 15 bases left in between. CDR3 DNA: TGTGCCAGCAGTAACTCGGGTACTTACACAGATACGCAGTATTTT. Amino acid sequence: CASSNSGTYTDTQYF.

The V call is TRBV24-1, the J call TRBJ2-1; 8 nucleotides agree with TRBD1. The CDR3 has 15 residues. Germline V gene lookup returns CDR1 KGHDR and CDR2 SFDVKD. After removal of 7 bases from V and 4 bases from J, the junction contained 8 bases not matched to a gene. The CDR3: CATRGGQDLYNEQFF. CDR3 coding DNA: TGTGCCACCAGGGGGGGACAGGATCTTTACAATGAGCAGTTCTTC.

The chain recombines TRBV21-1 with TRBJ2-4; the table's D call TRBD2 went unverified against the DNA. TRBV21-1 is classified as a pseudogene. The CDR3 extends over 11 amino acids. CDR3 in amino acids: CAIPEGNIQYF. The CDR3 region has the DNA TGTGCCATCCCGGAGGGGAACATTCAGTACTTC.

The chain uses TRBV19 and TRBJ1-1; D gene ambiguous. The ends were cut back, 3 bases at V and 6 bases at J, with 11 bases in the middle. Germline CDR1 reads LNHDA; CDR2 reads SQIVND (reference sequence). The CDR3 loop spans 13 amino acids. The CDR3 sequence: CASSIEAQSEAFF. The CDR3 DNA sequence: TGTGCCAGTAGTATCGAGGCGCAGTCTGAAGCTTTCTTT.

This sequence joins TRBV18 and TRBJ1-6, with a tentative D call TRBD1 (6 bases). In germline, CDR1 is KGHSH, CDR2 LQKENI. Trimming removed 3 bases from V and 14 bases from J, with 17 bases in between. The CDR3 has 14 amino acids. CDR3 sequence: CASSPTVIRDTLHF. DNA for the CDR3: TGTGCCAGCTCACCCACCGTGATTAGGGACACCCTCCACTTT.

The sample holds one count of this clone. The rearrangement joins TRBV11-3 to TRBJ2-2, with D perhaps matching TRBD2 (7 bases). V was cut by 2 bases and J by 1 base, with 11 bases left in between. The CDR3 sequence is 16 residues long. CDR1 SGHNT and CDR2 YENEEA come from the germline V gene. CDR3 sequence: CASSLRGGQNTGELFF. The CDR3 nucleotides are TGTGCCAGCAGCTTACGCGGGGGCCAGAACACCGGGGAGCTGTTTTTT. The variable domain in full, with the rest retrieved from reference TRBV11-3 and TRBJ2-2, is EAGVVQSPRYKIIEKKQPVAFWCNPISGHNTLYWYLQNLGQGPELLIRYENEEAVDDSQLPKDRFSAERLKGVDSTLKIQPAELGDSAVYLCASSLRGGQNTGELFFGEGSRLTVL.

This clone was seen just once. The chain links TRBV10-3 to TRBJ1-6; TRBD1 aligns across 10 bases. There are 14 residues in the CDR3. Germline V CDR1 and CDR2: ENHRY, SYGVKD. V was pared by 6 bases and J by 7 bases, with 3 bases of the junction left unmatched. The CDR3 protein is CAIRTGGGNSPLHF. The CDR3 nucleotides read TGTGCCATCAGGACAGGGGGCGGGAATTCACCCCTCCACTTT.

This sequence joins TRBV7-9 and TRBJ1-1; weak D call: TRBD1 (6 bases). There are 15 residues in the CDR3. V lost 3 bases, J lost 0 bases, and 11 bases lay in between. CDR1 SEHNR and CDR2 FQNEAQ come from the germline V gene (reference sequence). CDR3 nucleotides: TGTGCCAGCAGCTTCAACAGGGCCTTGAACACTGAAGCTTTCTTT. This translates into CASSFNRALNTEAFF.

The genes are TRBV6-5 and TRBJ1-1; 10 bases fit TRBD1. Looked up from germline, CDR1 is MNHEY and CDR2 is SVGAGI. J was trimmed by 5 bases and V by 0 bases; bases with no gene match: 3. CDR3 length: 15 residues. CDR3 residues: CASSYSGDRGTEAFF. The DNA of the CDR3 is TGTGCCAGCAGTTACTCAGGGGACAGGGGAACTGAAGCTTTCTTT.